This record covers a single T cell receptor (beta chain). Its antigen is unidentified. This sample is drawn from a study of T cells in tumors after PD-1 blockade. Study-wide findings and caveats: Some novel exhausted tumor clones appeared in pre-treatment blood, suggesting peripheral recruitment.

Method: immunoSEQ multiplex PCR; TCRdb's copy keeps in-frame clones and lacks some. The sample has under 75,000 clones, under 80% seen once. Germline V gene data show CDR1 as GTSNPN and CDR2 as SVGIG (reference sequence). The V end lost 3 bases, the J end lost 2 bases, and 10 bases lay between the germline ends. CDR3 length: 13 residues. The rearrangement uses TRBV30 and TRBJ1-2, with D possibly being TRBD1 (5 bases). This TCR came from a human donor with basal cell carcinoma. The starting material was PBMCs, obtained after anti-PD-1 treatment. The CDR3 bases are TGTGCCTGGAGCCCCCAGGGAAACTATGGCTACACCTTC. Translating gives CAWSPQGNYGYTF.